These 3 T cell receptor beta chains originate from one sample sequenced in a study of T-cell reconstitution after alpha-beta-depleted transplantation in children. This sample's TCRbeta library carried unique molecular identifier barcodes. A single record per CDR3 protein comes from TCRdb applying MiXCR to the PCR reads. The sample includes about 610,000 distinct CDR3 sequences, roughly a tenth seen only once; the top ten take about 4.2%. Sequencing was performed on PBMCs from the stem cell graft donor, taken from the stem cell graft. Every receptor here comes from a human donor who donated a stem cell graft to a child with acute myeloid leukemia.

The CDR3 DNA sequence: TGTGCCAGCAGCCAAGGAAAACAGACTGGAAACACCATATATTTT. It is translated as CASSQGKQTGNTIYF. The chain is built from TRBV3-1 and TRBJ1-3; D not resolved. The CDR3 is 15 residues long. The V and J ends lost 1 base and 2 bases respectively, with 9 bases between them. Germline V CDR1 and CDR2: LGHDT, YNNKEL (reference sequence).

This clonotype has only a few counts. CDR3 protein: CASSFRRTSGKNIQYF. CDR3 sequence (DNA): TGTGCCAGCAGCTTCAGACGGACTAGCGGAAAAAACATTCAGTACTTC. The chain joins TRBV5-6 to TRBJ2-4; 10 nucleotides agree with TRBD2. Germline V gives CDR1 SGHDT, CDR2 YYEEEE. The CDR3 consists of 16 residues. V shed 2 bases, J shed 4 bases, and the junction held 6 bases outside the gene matches.

At least ten counts were recorded for this clonotype. The chain uses TRBV28 and TRBJ2-1, with TRBD2 matching over 14 bases. The CDR3 consists of 15 residues. V dropped 5 bases and J dropped 8; count of bases not matched to a gene: 5. The germline V gene has CDR1 MDHEN and CDR2 SYDVKM. The CDR3 reads CASSTGTSGSYEQFF. CDR3 coding DNA: TGTGCCAGCAGTACCGGGACTAGCGGGAGCTATGAGCAGTTCTTC.